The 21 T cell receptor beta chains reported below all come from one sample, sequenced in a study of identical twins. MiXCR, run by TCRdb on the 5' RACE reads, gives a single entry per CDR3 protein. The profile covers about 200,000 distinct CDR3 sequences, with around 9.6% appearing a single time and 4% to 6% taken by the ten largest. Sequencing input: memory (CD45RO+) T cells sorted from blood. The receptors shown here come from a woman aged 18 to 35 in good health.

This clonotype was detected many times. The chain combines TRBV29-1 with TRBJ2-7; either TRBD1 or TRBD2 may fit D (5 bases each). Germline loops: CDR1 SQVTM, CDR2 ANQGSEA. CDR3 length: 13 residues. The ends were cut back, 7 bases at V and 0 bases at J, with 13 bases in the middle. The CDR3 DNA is TGCAGCGACCTCCGAGGGGTCTCCTACGAGCAGTACTTC. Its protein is CSDLRGVSYEQYF.

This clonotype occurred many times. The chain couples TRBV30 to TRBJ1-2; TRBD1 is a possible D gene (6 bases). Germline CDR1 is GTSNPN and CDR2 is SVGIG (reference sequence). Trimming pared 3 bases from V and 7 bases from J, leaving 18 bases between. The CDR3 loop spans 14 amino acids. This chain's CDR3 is CAWRSSNRVGGYTF. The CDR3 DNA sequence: TGTGCCTGGAGATCATCGAACAGGGTGGGTGGCTACACCTTC.

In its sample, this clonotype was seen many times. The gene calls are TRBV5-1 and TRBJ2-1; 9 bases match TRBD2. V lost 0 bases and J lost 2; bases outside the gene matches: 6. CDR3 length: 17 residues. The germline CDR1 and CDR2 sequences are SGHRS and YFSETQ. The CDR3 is CASSLDSGSSAYNEQFF. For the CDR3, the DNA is TGCGCCAGCAGCTTGGATAGCGGGAGTAGCGCCTACAATGAGCAGTTCTTC.

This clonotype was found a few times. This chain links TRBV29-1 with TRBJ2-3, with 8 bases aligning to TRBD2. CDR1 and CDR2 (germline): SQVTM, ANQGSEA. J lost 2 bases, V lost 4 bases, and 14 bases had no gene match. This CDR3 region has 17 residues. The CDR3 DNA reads TGCAGCGTTGCCCGAACAGTTAGCGGGGCGGTCACAGATACGCAGTATTTT. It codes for CSVARTVSGAVTDTQYF.

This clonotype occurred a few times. The DNA of the CDR3 is TGTGCCAGCAGCGCAAAAGATACGCAGTATTTT. Protein product: CASSAKDTQYF. The chain is built from TRBV7-3 and TRBJ2-3; D remains unclear. V was clipped by 5 bases and J by 5 bases, with 5 bases between them. This CDR3 is built from 11 residues. Per germline, CDR1 SGHTA and CDR2 FQGTGA. Complete variable domain (other parts from reference TRBV7-3 and TRBJ2-3): GAGVSQTPSNKVTEKGKYVELRCDPISGHTALYWYRQSLGQGPEFLIYFQGTGAADDSGLPNDRFFAVRPEGSVSTLKIQRTERGDSAVYLCASSAKDTQYFGPGTRLTVL.

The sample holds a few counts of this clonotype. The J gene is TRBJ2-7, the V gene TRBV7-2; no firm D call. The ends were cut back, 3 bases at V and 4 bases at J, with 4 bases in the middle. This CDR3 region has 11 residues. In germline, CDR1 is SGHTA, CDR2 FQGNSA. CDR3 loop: CASSFNYEQYF. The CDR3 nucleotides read TGTGCCAGCAGCTTTAATTACGAGCAGTACTTC.

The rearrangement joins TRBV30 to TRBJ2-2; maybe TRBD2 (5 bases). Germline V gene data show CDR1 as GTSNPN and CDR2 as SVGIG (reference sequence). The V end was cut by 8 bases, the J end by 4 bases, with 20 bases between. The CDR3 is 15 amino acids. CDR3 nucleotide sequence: TGTGCCGGAGGTAGGCAGTCCCAAATCACCGGGGAGCTGTTTTTT. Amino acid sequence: CAGGRQSQITGELFF.

DNA for the CDR3: TGTGCCAGCAGCTCAGGACTAGCGTGGGAACAAGAGACCCAGTACTTC. Protein sequence: CASSSGLAWEQETQYF. The chain uses TRBV7-1 and TRBJ2-5, with 8 positions matching TRBD2. TRBV7-1 is an open reading frame whose function is uncertain. V was pared by 1 base and J by 2 bases, with 6 bases of the junction left unmatched. The CDR3 sequence is 16 residues long.

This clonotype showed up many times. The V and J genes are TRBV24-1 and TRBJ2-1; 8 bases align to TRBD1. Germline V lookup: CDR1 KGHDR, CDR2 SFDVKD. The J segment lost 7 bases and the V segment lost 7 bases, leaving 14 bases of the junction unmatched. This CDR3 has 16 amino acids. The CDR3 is CATSEHPGTGNNEQFF. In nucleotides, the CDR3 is TGTGCCACCAGCGAACACCCCGGGACAGGCAATAATGAGCAGTTCTTC.

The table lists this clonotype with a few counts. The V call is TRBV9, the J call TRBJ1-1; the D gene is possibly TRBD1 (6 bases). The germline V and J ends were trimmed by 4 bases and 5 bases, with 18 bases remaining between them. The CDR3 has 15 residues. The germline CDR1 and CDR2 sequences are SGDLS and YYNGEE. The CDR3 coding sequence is TGTGCCAGCAGCTCGCTAGGGGGGGGCGCGACTGAAGCTTTCTTT. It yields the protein CASSSLGGGATEAFF.

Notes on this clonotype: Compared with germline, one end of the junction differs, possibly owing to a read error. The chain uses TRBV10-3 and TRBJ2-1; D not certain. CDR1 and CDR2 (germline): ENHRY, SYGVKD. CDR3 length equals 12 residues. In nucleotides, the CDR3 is TGTGGCATCAGTGAGACCTACAATGAGCAGTTCTTC. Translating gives CGISETYNEQFF.

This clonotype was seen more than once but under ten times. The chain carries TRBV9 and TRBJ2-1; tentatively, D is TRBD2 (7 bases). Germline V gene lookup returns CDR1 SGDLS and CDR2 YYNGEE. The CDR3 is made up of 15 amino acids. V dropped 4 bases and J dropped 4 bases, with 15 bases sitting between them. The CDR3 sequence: CASSPRGGEYNEQFF. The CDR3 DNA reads TGTGCCAGCAGCCCGAGGGGGGGAGAGTACAATGAGCAGTTCTTC.

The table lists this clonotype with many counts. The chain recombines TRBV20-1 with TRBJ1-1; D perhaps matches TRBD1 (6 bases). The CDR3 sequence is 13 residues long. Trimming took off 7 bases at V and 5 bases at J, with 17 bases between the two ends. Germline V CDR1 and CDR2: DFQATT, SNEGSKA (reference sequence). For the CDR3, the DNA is TGCAGTGGCTCGACAGGTTTGGGGACTGAAGCTTTCTTT. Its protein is CSGSTGLGTEAFF.

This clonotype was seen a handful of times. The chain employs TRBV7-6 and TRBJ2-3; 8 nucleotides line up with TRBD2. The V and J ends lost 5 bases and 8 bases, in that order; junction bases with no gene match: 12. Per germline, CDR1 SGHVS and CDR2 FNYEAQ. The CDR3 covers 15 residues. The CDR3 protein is CASSPTGGALGTQYF. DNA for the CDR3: TGTGCCAGCAGCCCAACGGGGGGGGCTTTAGGTACGCAGTATTTT.

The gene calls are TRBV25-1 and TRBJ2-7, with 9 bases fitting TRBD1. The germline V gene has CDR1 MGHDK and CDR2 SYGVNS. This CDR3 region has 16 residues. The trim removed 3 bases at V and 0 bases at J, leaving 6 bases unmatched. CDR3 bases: TGTGCCAGCAGTGACGCTGGACAGGGGTACTCCTACGAGCAGTACTTC. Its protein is CASSDAGQGYSYEQYF.

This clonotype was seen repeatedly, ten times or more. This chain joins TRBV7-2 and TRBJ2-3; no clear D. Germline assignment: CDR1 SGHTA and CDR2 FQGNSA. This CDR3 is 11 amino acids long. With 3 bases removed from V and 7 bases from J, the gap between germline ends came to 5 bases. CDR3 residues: CASSLSNTQYF. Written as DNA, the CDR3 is TGTGCCAGCAGCTTGTCAAATACGCAGTATTTT.

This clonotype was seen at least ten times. CDR3 nucleotide sequence: TGTGCCAGCAGCCAAGAAACCCTGGGGACAGCAGCTAATTCACCCCTCCACTTT. This sequence encodes CASSQETLGTAANSPLHF. This chain connects TRBV4-2 to TRBJ1-6; 7 bases agree with TRBD1. V lost 0 bases and J lost 6; bases outside the gene matches: 11. The CDR3 length is 18 residues. Germline CDR1 is LGHNA and CDR2 is YNFKEQ.

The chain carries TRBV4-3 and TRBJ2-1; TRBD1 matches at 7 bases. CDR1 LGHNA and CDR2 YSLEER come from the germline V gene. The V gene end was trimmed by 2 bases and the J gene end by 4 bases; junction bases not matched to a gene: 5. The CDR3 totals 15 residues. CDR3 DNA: TGCGCCAGCAGCCAAACCGGGACAGCTTACAATGAGCAGTTCTTC. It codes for CASSQTGTAYNEQFF.

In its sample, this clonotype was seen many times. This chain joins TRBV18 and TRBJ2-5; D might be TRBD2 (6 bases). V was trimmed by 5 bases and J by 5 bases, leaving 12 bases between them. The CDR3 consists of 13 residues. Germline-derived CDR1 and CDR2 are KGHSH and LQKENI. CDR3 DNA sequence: TGTGCCAGCTCAACCGGGGGAAGGGAGACCCAGTACTTC. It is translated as CASSTGGRETQYF.

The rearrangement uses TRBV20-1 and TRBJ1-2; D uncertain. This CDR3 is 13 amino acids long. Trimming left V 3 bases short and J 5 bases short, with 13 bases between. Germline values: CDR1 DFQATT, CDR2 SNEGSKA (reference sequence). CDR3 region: CSASGSASYGYTF. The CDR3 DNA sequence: TGCAGTGCTAGTGGCTCGGCGAGTTATGGCTACACCTTC.

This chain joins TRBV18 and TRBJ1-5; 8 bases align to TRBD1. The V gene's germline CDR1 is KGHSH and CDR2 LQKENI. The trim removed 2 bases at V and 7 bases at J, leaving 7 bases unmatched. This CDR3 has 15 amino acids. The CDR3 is CASSPNRGIHQPQHF. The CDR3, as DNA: TGTGCCAGCTCACCAAACAGGGGGATCCACCAGCCCCAGCATTTT.